This is a list of T cell receptor beta chains from one sample in a study of cytotoxic CD8 clonotypes in ibrutinib-treated CLL. Generated by immunoSEQ multiplex PCR, the TCRdb table keeps only in-frame clones and is missing some. The data show approximately 23,000 clones, around 74% seen once. This specimen consisted of PBMCs, obtained before ibrutinib treatment. The receptors here all came from a human donor with chronic lymphocytic leukemia. Each CDR3 is given with its conserved first and last residue. The D gene is left open where the match is weak. Size is omitted from some rows. Given values are once, few, many or a class for expanded clones.

clone_size: few
cdr3_length: 14
v_call: TRBV5-1
j_call: TRBJ1-2
d_call: TRBD1
cdr3_nt: TGCGCCAGCTCGGGACAGCCGACAAACTATGGCTACACCTTC
cdr3_aa: CASSGQPTNYGYTF

clone_size: few
cdr3_length: 14
v_call: TRBV6-5
j_call: TRBJ1-5
d_call: .
cdr3_nt: TGTGCCAGCAGTTCTCAGGGGCGCAATCAGCCCCAGCATTTT
cdr3_aa: CASSSQGRNQPQHF

clone_size: .
cdr3_length: 16
v_call: TRBV14
j_call: TRBJ1-1
d_call: .
cdr3_nt: TGTGCCAGCAGCAATCAAAATATGAGGGTTACACCTGAAGCTTTCTTT
cdr3_aa: CASSNQNMRVTPEAFF

clone_size: .
cdr3_length: 17
v_call: TRBV27
j_call: TRBJ2-7
d_call: .
cdr3_nt: TGTGCCAGCAGCAAGTATAGCGGGACAGCCAGCTCCTACGAGCAGTACTTC
cdr3_aa: CASSKYSGTASSYEQYF

clone_size: few
cdr3_length: 13
v_call: TRBV30
j_call: TRBJ1-1
d_call: .
cdr3_nt: TGTGCCTCTACGAGGGGGTATGGCACTGAAGCTTTCTTT
cdr3_aa: CASTRGYGTEAFF

clone_size: once
cdr3_length: 14
v_call: TRBV6-5
j_call: TRBJ1-2
d_call: .
cdr3_nt: TGTGCCAGCAGACCGGCCGGGCGAACCTATGGCTACACCTTC
cdr3_aa: CASRPAGRTYGYTF

clone_size: .
cdr3_length: 15
v_call: TRBV14
j_call: TRBJ2-3
d_call: TRBD2
cdr3_nt: TGTGCCAGCAGCCATGAGGGACTAGCCACAGATACGCAGTATTTT
cdr3_aa: CASSHEGLATDTQYF

clone_size: .
cdr3_length: 13
v_call: TRBV2
j_call: TRBJ2-7
d_call: .
cdr3_nt: TGTGCCAGCAGTGCCCCGACACCCTACGAGCAGTACTTC
cdr3_aa: CASSAPTPYEQYF

clone_size: .
cdr3_length: 15
v_call: TRBV27
j_call: TRBJ2-7
d_call: TRBD2
cdr3_nt: TGTGCCAGCAGTTCCCGGCAAGCGGGACTATACGAGCAGTACTTC
cdr3_aa: CASSSRQAGLYEQYF

clone_size: few
cdr3_length: 11
v_call: TRBV6-5
j_call: TRBJ1-6
d_call: .
cdr3_nt: TGTGCCAGCAGTAGTTGGCCCACCCTCCACTTT
cdr3_aa: CASSSWPTLHF

clone_size: once
cdr3_length: 14
v_call: TRBV7-9
j_call: TRBJ1-3
d_call: .
cdr3_nt: TGTGCCAGCAGCATACAGGGATATGGAAACACCATATATTTT
cdr3_aa: CASSIQGYGNTIYF

clone_size: .
cdr3_length: 16
v_call: TRBV30
j_call: TRBJ2-5
d_call: TRBD2
cdr3_nt: TGTGCCTGGAGCCAGCCGGGACTAGCGGGCGCGGAGACCCAGTACTTC
cdr3_aa: CAWSQPGLAGAETQYF

clone_size: .
cdr3_length: 15
v_call: TRBV6-1
j_call: TRBJ2-5
d_call: TRBD1
cdr3_nt: TGTGCCAGCCGGGACAGGGGGTTTCTGGGAGAGACCCAGTACTTC
cdr3_aa: CASRDRGFLGETQYF

clone_size: once
cdr3_length: 14
v_call: TRBV30
j_call: TRBJ2-5
d_call: .
cdr3_nt: TGTGCCTGGGGGAAAACAGGGATTCGGGAGACCCAGTACTTC
cdr3_aa: CAWGKTGIRETQYF

clone_size: few
cdr3_length: 15
v_call: TRBV4-2
j_call: TRBJ2-3
d_call: TRBD2
cdr3_nt: TGTGCCAGCAGCCGAAGGACTAGCGGGGATGATACGCAGTATTTT
cdr3_aa: CASSRRTSGDDTQYF

clone_size: .
cdr3_length: 13
v_call: TRBV4-2
j_call: TRBJ1-1
d_call: .
cdr3_nt: TGTGCCAGCAGCCCCTCAGGGAACACTGAAGCTTTCTTT
cdr3_aa: CASSPSGNTEAFF

clone_size: .
cdr3_length: 19
v_call: TRBV7-6
j_call: TRBJ2-7
d_call: TRBD2
cdr3_nt: TGTGCCAGCAGCTTAACGCCTCCCCTGGGGCGGGAGATCTCCTACGAGCAGTACTTC
cdr3_aa: CASSLTPPLGREISYEQYF

clone_size: .
cdr3_length: 16
v_call: TRBV14
j_call: TRBJ2-7
d_call: .
cdr3_nt: TGTGCCAGCAGCCAAGATGCAGGGTCTAGTCGCTACGAGCAGTACTTC
cdr3_aa: CASSQDAGSSRYEQYF